These 2 T cell receptor beta chains were all obtained from the same sample, sequenced in a study of OX40 agonist ivuxolimab in advanced cancers. Produced via immunoSEQ multiplex PCR; TCRdb's table is partial and in-frame only. The sample lists 60,000 to 100,000 clones; about 92% were seen once. The sequences come from CD4+ or CD8+ T cells sorted from blood, collected in a trial of the OX40 agonist ivuxolimab. Every receptor here comes from an adult with an advanced solid tumor such as melanoma, head and neck, liver or kidney cancer.

This clone is deemed medium-sized. V gene TRBV6-1 combines with J gene TRBJ1-5; D ambiguous. The CDR3 has 16 residues. Germline V gene sequence: CDR1 MNHNS, CDR2 SASEGT. Trimming shortened V by 2 bases and J by 4 bases, and 15 bases separated the two germline ends. The CDR3 loop is CASSEWGGEGNQPQHF. In DNA form, the CDR3 reads TGTGCCAGCAGTGAATGGGGAGGAGAAGGGAATCAGCCCCAGCATTTT.

Comments on this clone: Other DNA sequences in the same sample also yield this CDR3. The chain has TRBV5-4 and TRBJ2-5; D is uncertain. CDR1 and CDR2 (germline): SGHNT, YYREEE (reference sequence). This CDR3 comprises 14 residues. Trimming took off 1 base at V and 3 bases at J, with 10 bases between the two ends. This CDR3 reads CASSLPGMEETQYF. In nucleotides, the CDR3 is TGTGCCAGCAGCTTGCCAGGAATGGAAGAGACCCAGTACTTC.